The 25 T cell receptor beta chains listed next were all sequenced from one sample in a study of shared clonotypes between healthy human individuals. Method: immunoSEQ multiplex PCR; TCRdb's copy keeps in-frame clones and lacks some. Found here are roughly 2.6 million clones, over 85% of them singletons; the top ten hold 0.13% to 0.15%. Sequencing was carried out using naive CD4+ T cells sorted from blood. Subset described: CD45RA+ positively selected. The source is a man between 18 and 29 years old in good health.

This rearrangement joins TRBV19 to TRBJ1-1; 10 bases align to TRBD1. This CDR3 is built from 16 residues. J was trimmed by 9 bases and V by 4 bases; bases with no gene match: 14. Germline CDR1 and CDR2: LNHDA and SQIVND (reference sequence). The CDR3 loop reads CASSTNVKGTGEKAFF. For the CDR3, the DNA is TGTGCCAGTAGTACCAATGTGAAGGGGACAGGGGAGAAAGCTTTCTTT.

The gene calls are TRBV18 and TRBJ2-1, with a weak D call TRBD2 (6 bases). Deletions cut 2 bases from V and 9 bases from J, with 14 bases between. The CDR3 has 14 amino acids. The germline gives CDR1 KGHSH, CDR2 LQKENI. The DNA for the CDR3 is TGTGCCAGCTCACCAACGGGAGCCGGGCCTGAGCAGTTCTTC. Amino acids: CASSPTGAGPEQFF.

The chain has TRBV9 and TRBJ2-2; perhaps TRBD2 as D (6 bases). V shed 4 bases and J shed 2 bases, with 12 bases lying between them. The CDR3 runs to 15 residues. CDR1 is SGDLS, CDR2 YYNGEE, per germline. The CDR3 is CASSPGTLNTGELFF. The CDR3 DNA sequence: TGTGCCAGCAGCCCAGGGACTCTCAACACCGGGGAGCTGTTTTTT.

V is TRBV28 and J is TRBJ2-7, with 11 positions matching TRBD1. Trimming took 5 bases from V and 2 from J; bases not matched to a gene: 8. The V gene's germline CDR1 is MDHEN and CDR2 SYDVKM. The CDR3 length is 16 residues. CDR3 in DNA: TGTGCCAGCAGTGTACCGCCGGGACAGGGGGCCTACGAGCAGTACTTC. The encoded protein is CASSVPPGQGAYEQYF.

The chain recombines TRBV20-1 with TRBJ1-3, with D hard to call. V lost 0 bases, J lost 10 bases, and 7 bases lay in between. The CDR3 has 11 amino acids. Germline CDR1 and CDR2: DFQATT and SNEGSKA (reference sequence). CDR3 residues: CSAREQGTIYF. CDR3 sequence (DNA): TGCAGTGCTAGAGAGCAAGGGACCATATATTTT.

This clone was found once. The CDR3 region is CATKEGAVSTEAFF. CDR3 coding DNA: TGTGCCACCAAGGAGGGGGCTGTGAGCACTGAAGCTTTCTTT. The V and J genes are TRBV7-9 and TRBJ1-1, with 7 bases matching TRBD1. The CDR3 runs 14 residues. The V gene's germline CDR1 is SEHNR and CDR2 FQNEAQ (reference sequence). J gave up 4 bases and V 10 bases, and 12 bases lay outside the gene matches.

This clone was seen once. DNA of the CDR3: TGTGCCAGCAGTGAACGTGGGGGGGCTGGAAACACCATATATTTT. Translated, it gives CASSERGGAGNTIYF. This chain uses TRBV6-1 with TRBJ1-3; D perhaps matches TRBD1 (5 bases). V shed 2 bases and J shed 2 bases, with 10 bases lying between them. From germline, CDR1 is MNHNS and CDR2 SASEGT. The CDR3 extends over 15 amino acids.

This clone was seen only once. The chain carries TRBV29-1 and TRBJ2-3; maybe TRBD1 (6 bases). Germline CDR1 and CDR2: SQVTM and ANQGSEA. Trimming removed 6 bases from V and 6 bases from J, with 13 bases in between. CDR3 length: 12 residues. Here the CDR3 reads CSVPRGKDTQYF. CDR3 sequence (DNA): TGCAGCGTCCCCAGGGGCAAGGATACGCAGTATTTT.

The chain combines TRBV6-5 with TRBJ2-3, with D uncertain. This CDR3 is built from 11 residues. V lost 8 bases to trimming and J lost 5 bases, with 8 bases between them. Per the germline V gene, CDR1 is MNHEY and CDR2 is SVGAGI. Written as DNA, the CDR3 is TGTGCCAGCTCTATGGGAGATACGCAGTATTTT. This codes for CASSMGDTQYF.

The chain uses TRBV7-2 and TRBJ2-2; D is undetermined. CDR1 and CDR2 (germline): SGHTA, FQGNSA. The V and J ends lost 0 bases and 4 bases respectively, with 12 bases between them. The CDR3 length is 16 residues. As DNA, the CDR3 is TGTGCCAGCAGCTTAGCCCAGCGAGAACTCACCGGGGAGCTGTTTTTT. The encoded protein is CASSLAQRELTGELFF.

In this sample, this clone turned up once. The chain has TRBV7-9 and TRBJ2-3; D is ambiguous. This CDR3 has 14 amino acids. The germline V and J ends were trimmed by 11 bases and 2 bases, with 17 bases remaining between them. Germline V gives CDR1 SEHNR, CDR2 FQNEAQ (reference sequence). CDR3 in DNA: TGTGCCTCATTGGGTATCGGGTCCACAGATACGCAGTATTTT. Translation: CASLGIGSTDTQYF.

This chain links TRBV7-9 with TRBJ1-6; TRBD1 matches at 9 bases. Germline V CDR1 and CDR2: SEHNR, FQNEAQ (reference sequence). V shed 4 bases, J shed 8 bases, and the junction held 3 bases outside the gene matches. CDR3 length: 14 residues. CDR3 DNA: TGTGCCAGCAGCTGGGACAGGGACGATTCACCCCTCCACTTT. Translating it yields CASSWDRDDSPLHF.

The genes are TRBV7-3 and TRBJ2-3; D unclear. This CDR3 spans 14 amino acids. V lost 1 base, J lost 2 bases, and 7 bases lay in between. CDR1 is SGHTA and CDR2 is FQGTGA in the germline V gene. The CDR3 region is CASSLKPLTDTQYF. DNA for the CDR3: TGTGCCAGCAGCTTAAAACCGCTCACAGATACGCAGTATTTT.

Details on this clone: Other DNA sequences in this specimen translate into the identical CDR3. This rearrangement joins TRBV9 to TRBJ2-1; 8 nucleotides agree with TRBD1. Germline V gives CDR1 SGDLS, CDR2 YYNGEE. This CDR3 region has 15 residues. After removal of 3 bases from V and 4 bases from J, the junction contained 6 bases not matched to a gene. The DNA for the CDR3 is TGTGCCAGCAGCGGAGGGACAGGCTATTACAATGAGCAGTTCTTC. Residues: CASSGGTGYYNEQFF.

The chain has TRBV19 and TRBJ2-1; weak D call: TRBD1 (6 bases). In germline, CDR1 is LNHDA, CDR2 SQIVND (reference sequence). The CDR3 length is 15 residues. V was shortened by 5 bases and J by 2 bases, with 13 bases between the two germline ends. The CDR3 DNA reads as TGTGCCAGTAGTCCACAGGGTGGTACCTACAATGAGCAGTTCTTC. Translating it yields CASSPQGGTYNEQFF. Together with reference TRBV19 and TRBJ2-1, the CDR3 gives the full variable domain: DGGITQSPKYLFRKEGQNVTLSCEQNLNHDAMYWYRQDPGQGLRLIYYSQIVNDFQKGDIAEGYSVSREKKESFPLTVTSAQKNPTAFYLCASSPQGGTYNEQFFGPGTRLTVL.

The J gene is TRBJ2-1, the V gene TRBV5-5; 7 bases line up with TRBD2. V was pared by 4 bases and J by 5 bases, with 6 bases of the junction left unmatched. CDR1 is SGHKS, CDR2 YYEKEE, per germline (reference sequence). The CDR3 is 14 residues long. The CDR3 sequence: CASSPGGANNEQFF. In nucleotides, the CDR3 is TGTGCCAGCAGCCCGGGGGGAGCCAACAATGAGCAGTTCTTC. Looking up the rest from reference TRBV5-5 and TRBJ2-1 gives the full variable domain: DAGVTQSPTHLIKTRGQQVTLRCSPISGHKSVSWYQQVLGQGPQFIFQYYEKEERGRGNFPDRFSARQFPNYSSELNVNALLLGDSALYLCASSPGGANNEQFFGPGTRLTVL.

The chain employs TRBV5-1 and TRBJ2-1; 9 bases align to TRBD2. The CDR3 sequence is 17 residues long. Trimming removed 0 bases from V and 5 bases from J; junction bases left unmatched: 9. Germline V gene sequence: CDR1 SGHRS, CDR2 YFSETQ. CDR3 DNA sequence: TGCGCCAGCAGCTTGGGTTGGGGCGGGAGGGCTAACAATGAGCAGTTCTTC. This codes for CASSLGWGGRANNEQFF.

With respect to this clone: This sample includes further DNA sequences coding for the same CDR3. The rearrangement links TRBV6-1 to TRBJ2-7, with D possibly matching TRBD2 (5 bases). CDR1 MNHNS and CDR2 SASEGT come from the germline V gene. Trimming shortened V by 0 bases and J by 1 base, and 7 bases separated the two germline ends. The CDR3 runs 14 residues. The CDR3 DNA sequence: TGTGCCAGCAGTGAAGCTGGGAGATCCTACGAGCAGTACTTC. Amino acids: CASSEAGRSYEQYF.

This chain connects TRBV19 to TRBJ1-2; TRBD1 aligns across 7 bases. V was pared by 5 bases and J by 2 bases, with 8 bases of the junction left unmatched. Germline assignment: CDR1 LNHDA and CDR2 SQIVND (reference sequence). The CDR3 consists of 15 residues. The CDR3 region is CASSDLGTANYGYTF. The CDR3 DNA reads as TGTGCCAGTAGTGATCTGGGGACAGCCAACTATGGCTACACCTTC.

The V call is TRBV18, the J call TRBJ2-2; D gene uncertain. Trimming pared 3 bases from V and 3 bases from J, leaving 11 bases between. The CDR3 loop spans 15 amino acids. Germline values: CDR1 KGHSH, CDR2 LQKENI. DNA for the CDR3: TGTGCCAGCTCACCGCCGGTTGAGGACACCGGGGAGCTGTTTTTT. This translates into CASSPPVEDTGELFF.

On this clone: The sample has other DNA sequences that encode this CDR3 too. V usage is TRBV7-2 and J usage is TRBJ2-7, with a possible D match to TRBD2 (5 bases). This CDR3 has 14 residues. V dropped 1 base and J dropped 4 bases, with 11 bases sitting between them. Germline V CDR1 and CDR2: SGHTA, FQGNSA. Here the CDR3 reads CASSLGGSGYEQYF. In DNA, the CDR3 is TGTGCCAGCAGCTTAGGGGGATCGGGGTACGAGCAGTACTTC.

This CDR3 reads CASSLGDTNSPLHF. CDR3 nucleotide sequence: TGTGCCAGCAGCTTAGGGGACACTAATTCACCCCTCCACTTT. The gene calls are TRBV7-6 and TRBJ1-6; D is possibly TRBD1 (6 bases). Germline V gene sequence: CDR1 SGHVS, CDR2 FNYEAQ. V lost 1 base, J lost 6 bases, and 7 bases lay in between. The CDR3 sequence is 14 residues long.

In its sample, this clone was seen once. The chain carries TRBV28 and TRBJ2-1, with D maybe TRBD2 (6 bases). Germline V CDR1 and CDR2: MDHEN, SYDVKM. This CDR3 has 15 residues. Trimming took off 6 bases at V and 5 bases at J, with 17 bases between the two ends. This chain's CDR3 is CASRHRRVWNNEQFF. The CDR3 bases are TGTGCCAGCAGACACAGGAGGGTCTGGAACAATGAGCAGTTCTTC.

The gene calls are TRBV7-9 and TRBJ2-7; D may be TRBD2 (6 bases). The CDR3 consists of 15 residues. Germline lookup yields CDR1 SEHNR and CDR2 FQNEAQ (reference sequence). V was clipped by 5 bases and J by 2 bases, with 16 bases between them. CDR3 DNA: TGTGCCAGCAGCCGATACGCTGGGGGGACCTACGAGCAGTACTTC. It is translated as CASSRYAGGTYEQYF.

This sequence joins TRBV29-1 and TRBJ2-1, with 9 bases lining up with TRBD2. Germline loops: CDR1 SQVTM, CDR2 ANQGSEA. After removal of 4 bases from V and 10 bases from J, the junction contained 11 bases not matched to a gene. This CDR3 has 14 residues. The CDR3 nucleotides are TGCAGCGTTGCTTTAGCGGGGGCTCCAGAGGAGCAGTTCTTC. Protein: CSVALAGAPEEQFF.